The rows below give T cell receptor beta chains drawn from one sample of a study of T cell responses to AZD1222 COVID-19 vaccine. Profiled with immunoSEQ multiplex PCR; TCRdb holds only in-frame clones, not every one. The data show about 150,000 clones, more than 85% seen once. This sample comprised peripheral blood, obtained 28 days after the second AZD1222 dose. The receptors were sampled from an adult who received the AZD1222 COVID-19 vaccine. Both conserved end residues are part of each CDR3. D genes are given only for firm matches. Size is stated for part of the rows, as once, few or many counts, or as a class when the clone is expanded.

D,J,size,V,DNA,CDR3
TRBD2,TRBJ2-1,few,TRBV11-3,TGTGCCAGCAGTAGTAGCGGGCAAAAAGATGAGCAGTTCTTC,CASSSSGQKDEQFF
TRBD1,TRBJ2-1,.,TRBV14,TGTGCCAGCAGCCGGGGACAGGGGATCGGTGAGCAGTTCTTC,CASSRGQGIGEQFF
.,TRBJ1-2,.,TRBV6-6,TGTGCCAGCAGTTACTCGAAGGTCGGTTATGGCTACACCTTC,CASSYSKVGYGYTF
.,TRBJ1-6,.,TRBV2,TGTGCCAGCATGGGGACAAGCTATAATTCACCCCTCCACTTT,CASMGTSYNSPLHF
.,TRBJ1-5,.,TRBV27,TGTGCCAGCAGTGCGATGAAAATCGTGGGCAATCAGCCCCAGCATTTT,CASSAMKIVGNQPQHF
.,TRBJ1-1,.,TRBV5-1,TGCGCCAGCAGCTTAGCGGGGAACACTGAAGCTTTCTTT,CASSLAGNTEAFF
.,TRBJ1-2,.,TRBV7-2,TGTGCCAGCAGCGAAGGGGCAGCGTTGTCCCTCTATGGCTACACCTTC,CASSEGAALSLYGYTF
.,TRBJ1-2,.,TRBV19,TGTGCCAGTAGTCGGGCAGTCCTTAACTATGGCTACACCTTC,CASSRAVLNYGYTF
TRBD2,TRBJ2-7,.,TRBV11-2,TGTGCCAGCTCGGGACTAGCGGGCTACGAGCAGTACTTC,CASSGLAGYEQYF
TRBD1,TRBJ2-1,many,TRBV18,TGTGCCAGCTCAGGGACAGGGTATTACAATGAGCAGTTCTTC,CASSGTGYYNEQFF
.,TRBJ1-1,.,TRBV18,TGTGCCAGCTCACCTTCAATGAACACTGAAGCTTTCTTT,CASSPSMNTEAFF
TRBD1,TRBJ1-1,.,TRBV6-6,TGTGCCAGCAGTTACTCAGGGACAGGGGCCGCTGAAGCTTTCTTT,CASSYSGTGAAEAFF
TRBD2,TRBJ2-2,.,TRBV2,TGTGCCAGCGGGCGAGCGGGGGGCTACACCGGGGAGCTGTTTTTT,CASGRAGGYTGELFF
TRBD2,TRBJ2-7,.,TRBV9,TGTGCCAGCAGCGTGGCAGGACTAGCGGGAGTACACGAGCAGTACTTC,CASSVAGLAGVHEQYF
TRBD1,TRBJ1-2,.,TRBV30,TGTGCCTGGGTTCGACGAGGGACAGGGGAAAAGTATGGCTACACCTTC,CAWVRRGTGEKYGYTF
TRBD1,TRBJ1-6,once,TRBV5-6,TGTGCCAGCAGCCCGAGGACAGGGGGTAATAATTCACCCCTCCACTTT,CASSPRTGGNNSPLHF
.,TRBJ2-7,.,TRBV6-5,TGTGCCAGCCTAGGGACTCAGAGCTCCTACGAGCAGTACTTC,CASLGTQSSYEQYF
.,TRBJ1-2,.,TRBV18,TGTGCCAGCTCACCGCAGTTAACAGGACAGTATGGCTACACCTTC,CASSPQLTGQYGYTF
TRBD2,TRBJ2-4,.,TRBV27,TGTGCCAGCAGTCCGCGACTAGCAGGGCTAGCCAAAAACATTCAGTACTTC,CASSPRLAGLAKNIQYF
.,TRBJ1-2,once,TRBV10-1,TGCGCCAGCAGTGAGACGAGGGGGGCTGGCTACACCTTC,CASSETRGAGYTF
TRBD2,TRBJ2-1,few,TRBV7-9,TGTGCCAGCAGCACCCTAGCGGGACTGTACAATGAGCAGTTCTTC,CASSTLAGLYNEQFF
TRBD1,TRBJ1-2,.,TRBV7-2,TGTGCCAGCAGCCCAGGGACAGTCTATGGCTACACCTTC,CASSPGTVYGYTF
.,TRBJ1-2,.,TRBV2,TGTGCCACCAGCCGGGGGATTAACTATGGCTACACCTTC,CATSRGINYGYTF
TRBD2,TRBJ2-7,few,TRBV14,TGTGCCAGCAGCCTTCTAGCGGGAGTAGTCGGCGAGCAGTACTTC,CASSLLAGVVGEQYF